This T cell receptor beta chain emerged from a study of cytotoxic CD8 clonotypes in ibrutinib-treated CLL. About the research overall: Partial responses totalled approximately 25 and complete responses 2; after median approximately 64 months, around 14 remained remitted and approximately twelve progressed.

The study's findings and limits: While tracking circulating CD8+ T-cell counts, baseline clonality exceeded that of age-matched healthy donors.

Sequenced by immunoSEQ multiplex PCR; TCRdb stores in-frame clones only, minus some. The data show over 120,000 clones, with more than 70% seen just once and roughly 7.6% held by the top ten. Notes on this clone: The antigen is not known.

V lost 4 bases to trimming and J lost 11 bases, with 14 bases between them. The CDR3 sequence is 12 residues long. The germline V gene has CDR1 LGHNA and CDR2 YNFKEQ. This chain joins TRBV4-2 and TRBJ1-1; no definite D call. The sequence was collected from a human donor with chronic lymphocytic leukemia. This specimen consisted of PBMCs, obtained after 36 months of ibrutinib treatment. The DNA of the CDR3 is TGTGCCAGCAGCCCGACTGGTGTTGGGGCTTTCTTT. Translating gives CASSPTGVGAFF.